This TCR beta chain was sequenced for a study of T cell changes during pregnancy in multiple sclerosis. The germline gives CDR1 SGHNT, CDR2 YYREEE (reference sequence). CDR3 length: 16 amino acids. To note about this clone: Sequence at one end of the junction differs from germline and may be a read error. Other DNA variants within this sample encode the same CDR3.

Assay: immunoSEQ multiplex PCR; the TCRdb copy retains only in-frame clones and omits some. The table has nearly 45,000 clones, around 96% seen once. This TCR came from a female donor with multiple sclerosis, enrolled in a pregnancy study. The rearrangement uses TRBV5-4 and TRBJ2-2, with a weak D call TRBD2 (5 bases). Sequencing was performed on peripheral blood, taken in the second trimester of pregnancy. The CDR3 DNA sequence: TGTGCCAGCAGCTTGGAACCGGGAACGAATACCGGGGAGCTGTTTTTT. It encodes CASSLEPGTNTGELFF.